The subject of this entry is one T cell receptor beta chain. The sample comes from a study of breast tumors, draining lymph nodes, adjacent tissues. TCRdb processed the multiplex PCR reads anew with MiXCR; each CDR3 protein has one entry. The sample shows about 12,000 distinct CDR3 sequences, roughly three quarters of them seen only once. Germline V gene lookup returns CDR1 SEHNR and CDR2 FQNEAQ (reference sequence). CDR3 size: 16 residues. V was pared by 2 bases and J by 6 bases, with 7 bases of the junction left unmatched. Sequencing used tumor-adjacent breast tissue. The chain is built from TRBV7-9 and TRBJ1-6, with 7 bases aligning to TRBD1. The clonotype originates from a female donor with breast cancer. Some clones in this sample may be carry-over from other donors' samples. The CDR3 region is CASSLSGGQSNSPLHF. The DNA for the CDR3 is TGTGCCAGCAGCTTAAGTGGGGGACAGTCTAATTCACCCCTCCACTTT.